The 17 T cell receptor beta chains reported below all come from one sample, sequenced in a study of blood T cells in healthy people across ages. PCR was performed a second time for about 7 to 12 cycles using a sample-barcoded 5' primer and a J-beta primer mix. From the 5' RACE reads, TCRdb called clonotypes with MiXCR, one entry per CDR3 protein. The repertoire holds fewer than 950,000 distinct CDR3 sequences, with roughly 40% as singletons. Sequenced material: blood. These receptors were collected from a man younger than 35 in good health.

A remark on this clonotype: This sequence may be a read error, since a much larger clone differs from it by one base. The CDR3 spells CASGQQENEQYF. The CDR3 DNA sequence: TGTGCCAGCGGGCAACAAGAGAATGAGCAGTACTTC. The V and J genes are TRBV13 and TRBJ2-5; no clear D. Germline values: CDR1 PRHDT, CDR2 FYEKMQ (reference sequence). V lost 8 bases, J lost 11 bases, and 18 bases lay in between. There are 12 residues in the CDR3.

This clonotype was seen only a few times. J is TRBJ1-1 and V is TRBV9; D gene uncertain. V dropped 4 bases and J dropped 0 bases, with 13 bases sitting between them. Per germline, CDR1 SGDLS and CDR2 YYNGEE. The CDR3 spans 15 residues. The chain's CDR3 is CASSPRPDLNTEAFF. CDR3 bases: TGTGCCAGCAGCCCCCGCCCAGATTTGAACACTGAAGCTTTCTTT.

This clonotype showed up just a few times. The gene calls are TRBV27 and TRBJ2-7; D is perhaps TRBD1 (6 bases). The CDR3 is 13 residues long. Per germline, CDR1 MNHEY and CDR2 SMNVEV (reference sequence). Trimming shortened V by 8 bases and J by 2 bases, and 13 bases separated the two germline ends. The CDR3 bases are TGTGCCAGCCGCCCGGGACATGCCTACGAGCAGTACTTC. Translating it yields CASRPGHAYEQYF.

The rearrangement uses TRBV20-1 and TRBJ2-1; TRBD2 agrees at 7 bases. The CDR3 contains 14 residues. Trimming at V came to 2 bases and at J to 7 bases, leaving 8 bases not matched to a gene. CDR1 is DFQATT, CDR2 SNEGSKA, per germline (reference sequence). The CDR3 region is CSARTQAGGNEQFF. The CDR3 DNA follows: TGCAGTGCTAGAACTCAGGCCGGGGGGAATGAGCAGTTCTTC.

The chain joins TRBV7-2 to TRBJ2-1, with 11 bases that match TRBD2. CDR1 and CDR2 (germline): SGHTA, FQGNSA. This CDR3 has 14 amino acids. V dropped 7 bases and J dropped 7; count of bases not matched to a gene: 6. CDR3 region: CASKATSGVNEQFF. The DNA of the CDR3 is TGTGCCAGCAAGGCGACTAGCGGGGTAAATGAGCAGTTCTTC.

This chain links TRBV6-5 with TRBJ2-3; 10 positions agree with TRBD2. This CDR3 comprises 19 residues. After removal of 4 bases from V and 3 bases from J, the junction contained 16 bases not matched to a gene. Looked up from germline, CDR1 is MNHEY and CDR2 is SVGAGI. The CDR3 region has the DNA TGTGCCAGCAGTTCCTTCTTCACGCCGACTAGCGGGTCGACAGATACGCAGTATTTT. Protein sequence: CASSSFFTPTSGSTDTQYF.

This chain joins TRBV6-1 and TRBJ2-7; possibly TRBD2 for D (5 bases). V lost 6 bases, J lost 7 bases, and 13 bases lay in between. From germline, CDR1 is MNHNS and CDR2 SASEGT. The CDR3 extends over 12 amino acids. CDR3 in DNA: TGTGCCAGCAGGATAGACTACAATGAGCAGTACTTC. This sequence encodes CASRIDYNEQYF.

This clonotype was counted many times. The CDR3 spells CASSAARRNYGYTF. The CDR3 bases are TGTGCCAGCAGCGCGGCGCGCCGAAACTATGGCTACACCTTC. The rearrangement links TRBV5-5 to TRBJ1-2; D remains unclear. Germline CDR1 reads SGHKS; CDR2 reads YYEKEE (reference sequence). This CDR3 is 14 amino acids long. Trimming shortened V by 4 bases and J by 2 bases, and 12 bases separated the two germline ends.

J is TRBJ1-6 and V is TRBV7-2; D is ambiguous. Per the germline V gene, CDR1 is SGHTA and CDR2 is FQGNSA. V lost 5 bases, J lost 6 bases, and 17 bases lay in between. The CDR3 consists of 16 residues. As DNA, the CDR3 is TGTGCCAGCAGCCCGCCTTGGGAGTGGGGTAATTCACCCCTCCACTTT. It is translated as CASSPPWEWGNSPLHF.

The V gene is TRBV6-5, the J gene TRBJ2-1, with D possibly matching TRBD2 (7 bases). Germline V gene lookup returns CDR1 MNHEY and CDR2 SVGAGI. Deletions cut 3 bases from V and 9 bases from J, with 15 bases between. This CDR3 has 14 amino acids. CDR3 protein: CASSYSGGGGEQFF. CDR3 nucleotide sequence: TGTGCCAGCAGTTATAGCGGAGGGGGGGGTGAGCAGTTCTTC.

The sample holds many counts of this clonotype. CDR3 sequence (DNA): TGTGCCAGCAGCTCCCGGACAGGGACGGATACGCAGTATTTT. It translates to CASSSRTGTDTQYF. V gene TRBV11-1 combines with J gene TRBJ2-3; TRBD1 matches at 8 bases. Trimming took 4 bases from V and 6 from J; bases not matched to a gene: 6. Germline lookup yields CDR1 SGHAT and CDR2 FQDESV (reference sequence). The CDR3 runs 14 residues.

This clonotype appeared a few times. V is TRBV12-3 or TRBV12-4 and J is TRBJ1-6, with a tentative D call TRBD1 (5 bases). V lost 2 bases to trimming and J lost 3 bases, with 11 bases between them. CDR3 size: 16 residues. CDR3 sequence (DNA): TGTGCCAGCAGTTTATCGTTGACAGACTATAATTCACCCCTCCACTTT. It is translated as CASSLSLTDYNSPLHF.

V usage is TRBV20-1 and J usage is TRBJ2-5; TRBD2 agrees at 8 bases. The V segment lost 2 bases and the J segment 2 bases; nucleotides outside the gene matches: 1. CDR3 size: 13 residues. Germline V gene data show CDR1 as DFQATT and CDR2 as SNEGSKA (reference sequence). This CDR3 is CSARTSGQETQYF. The CDR3 nucleotides read TGCAGTGCTAGAACTAGCGGACAAGAGACCCAGTACTTC.

The chain carries TRBV4-2 and TRBJ2-2; perhaps D is TRBD1 or TRBD2 (6 bases each). The length of the CDR3 is 16 residues. Per the germline V gene, CDR1 is LGHNA and CDR2 is YNFKEQ. The V end lost 2 bases, the J end lost 7 bases, and 17 bases lay between the germline ends. The CDR3 DNA reads as TGTGCCAGCAGCCAACGGGGGCCCCCTGAGATCGGGGAGCTGTTTTTT. It translates to CASSQRGPPEIGELFF.

V gene TRBV20-1 combines with J gene TRBJ1-3, with a tentative D call TRBD1 (5 bases). The CDR3 is made up of 12 amino acids. From germline, CDR1 is DFQATT and CDR2 SNEGSKA (reference sequence). Trimming cost V 6 bases and J 10 bases, with 16 bases left between them. The CDR3 here is CSAPGGGLTIYF. As DNA, the CDR3 is TGCAGTGCCCCCGGCGGGGGGTTAACCATATATTTT.

The genes are TRBV6-5 and TRBJ2-1; tentatively, D is TRBD1 or TRBD2 (6 bases each). V lost 4 bases and J 10 bases, leaving 14 bases between the germline ends. The length of the CDR3 is 13 residues. Germline V gene data show CDR1 as MNHEY and CDR2 as SVGAGI. The CDR3 sequence is CASSFLRGAEQFF. For the CDR3, the DNA is TGTGCCAGCAGTTTCCTGAGGGGGGCCGAGCAGTTCTTC.

This chain uses TRBV7-2 with TRBJ1-6; D ambiguous. Looked up from germline, CDR1 is SGHTA and CDR2 is FQGNSA. The CDR3 loop spans 16 amino acids. Trimming cost V 6 bases and J 6 bases, with 18 bases left between them. The CDR3 DNA is TGTGCCAGCAGTGCGATGGGCGGCAGTGCTAATTCACCCCTCCACTTT. This gives the protein CASSAMGGSANSPLHF.